This TCR beta chain came from a study of blood T cell repertoires in COVID-19 (TCRdb year 2020). General notes on the study: The collaborator samples originated in the United States, Italy and Spain and spanned the acute and convalescent phases of COVID-19. The material from the prospective study consisted of cDNA or gDNA derived from T cells, B-cell-depleted T cells, or PBMCs. The dataset comprised deeply sampled blood TCRbeta repertoires from subjects exposed to, actively infected with, or recovered from COVID-19. The repertoires were released in a freely available public database meant as a resource for research on the immune response to SARS-CoV-2. Samples came from the ongoing ImmuneRACE study (first 160 participants) plus 1,254 subjects from 6 global collaborators. Nearly every sample came with metadata listing a de-identified subject ID, COVID-19 status, age in years and sex. Where HLA class I and class II types were available, the types were taken from metadata supplied by the sample provider, not from assay-based typing.

Reading from cysteine to phenylalanine, the CDR3 counts 14 amino acids. Only the CDR3 DNA is retained, 42 bases long and in frame from the first base. CDR1 is given as SGHVS and CDR2 as FNYEAQ, both from the germline V gene. V is clipped by 1 base and J by 3 bases, and the sequence between their germline boundaries is 10 bases long. Overall study results and their limits: The amount of clinical and demographic metadata varied by source and participant and was provided uncurated.

Whole blood was collected in K2EDTA tubes by collaborating institutions according to the institutions' own protocols. Collaborator samples were shipped for TCRbeta analysis as frozen whole blood, isolated PBMCs, or DNA extracted from either sample type. To note about this clone: Its target antigen remains unknown. The input lacks base qualities; no much larger clone sits a single base away.

The immunoSEQ Assay, a bias-controlled multiplex PCR, was used to amplify TCRbeta CDR3 regions from genomic DNA. Per the original workflow: The number of nucleated cells in each sample was estimated from the amplification of reference gene primers within the assay. Sequence reads were collapsed and filtered to measure the absolute abundance of every unique TCRbeta CDR3 rearrangement. For each sample, productive Simpson clonality was calculated by taking the square root of Simpson's diversity index across productive rearrangements. TCRdb carries this immuneACCESS record with in-frame sequences only. Its versions omit some clonotypes, under half of them owing to an unresolved V gene in the studies checked, with the rest unexplained. The V and J calls and clone size come from that table; D and trimming were worked out from the DNA. The sample contains approximately 300,000 clones, roughly 88% of them found a single time. In total, the top ten clones hold around 1.6% of the sample.

Sequences were obtained from peripheral blood. Recombination joined TRBV7-6 with TRBJ2-7, and TRBD2 may be the D gene, going by 6 matching bases. The sequence was obtained from a woman between 45 and 60 years old with acute or convalescent COVID-19. This receptor has the CDR3 CASSLVSGDYEQYF. The DNA reads TGTGCCAGCAGCTTAGTTAGCGGCGACTACGAGCAGTACTTC.